The 6 T cell receptor beta chains reported below all come from one sample, sequenced in a study of radiotherapy plus CTLA-4 blockade in lung cancer. Measured with immunoSEQ multiplex PCR; TCRdb has only the in-frame clones, and not every one. The table records some 90,000 clones, roughly 87% of them present only once. The sequencing here drew on peripheral blood, taken from a patient treated with radiotherapy plus ipilimumab. These receptors were taken from a human donor with non-small cell lung cancer who had stable disease on radiotherapy plus ipilimumab.

The chain links TRBV2 to TRBJ1-2; D is unclear. This CDR3 is 14 amino acids long. The ends were cut back, 3 bases at V and 5 bases at J, with 13 bases in the middle. Germline values: CDR1 SNHLY, CDR2 FYNNEI. As DNA, the CDR3 is TGTGCCAGCAGTGATAAGGCGGGCGGGTATGGCTACACCTTC. It codes for CASSDKAGGYGYTF.

The gene calls are TRBV5-1 and TRBJ2-5; possibly TRBD1 for D (7 bases). CDR1 is SGHRS, CDR2 YFSETQ, per germline. Trimming shortened V by 4 bases and J by 4 bases, and 14 bases separated the two germline ends. CDR3 length equals 14 residues. In DNA form, the CDR3 reads TGCGCCAGCAGCCGGGGGACAGATACAGAGACCCAGTACTTC. Translating it yields CASSRGTDTETQYF. Complete variable domain (other parts from reference TRBV5-1 and TRBJ2-5): KAGVTQTPRYLIKTRGQQVTLSCSPISGHRSVSWYQQTPGQGLQFLFEYFSETQRNKGNFPGRFSGRQFSNSRSEMNVSTLELGDSALYLCASSRGTDTETQYFGPGTRLLVL.

The chain carries TRBV7-2 and TRBJ1-4, with TRBD1 identical over 8 bases. The germline V gene encodes CDR1 SGHTA and CDR2 FQGNSA. The CDR3 contains 15 residues. The V gene end was trimmed by 5 bases and the J gene end by 1 base; junction bases not matched to a gene: 3. Here the CDR3 DNA reads TGTGCCAGCAGCCTCGACAGGGGAACTAATGAAAAACTGTTTTTT. Amino acid sequence: CASSLDRGTNEKLFF.

The rearrangement uses TRBV5-6 and TRBJ2-7; TRBD1 matches at 9 bases. V shed 1 base and J 3 bases; nucleotides not matched to a gene: 11. Germline CDR1 is SGHDT and CDR2 is YYEEEE. The CDR3 contains 17 residues. CDR3 residues: CASSLYLDRGPSYEQYF. The DNA of the CDR3 is TGTGCCAGCAGCTTGTATCTGGACAGGGGTCCTAGCTACGAGCAGTACTTC.

This clone was counted a single time. The V and J genes are TRBV6-4 and TRBJ1-1; perhaps TRBD1 as D (5 bases). CDR1 is MRHNA, CDR2 SNTAGT, per germline. The V gene lost 7 bases and the J gene lost 1 base, with 16 bases spanning the gap. The CDR3 has 15 amino acids. The CDR3 is CASKPQGESNTEAFF. CDR3 coding DNA: TGTGCCAGCAAACCCCAGGGAGAATCGAACACTGAAGCTTTCTTT.

The rearrangement joins TRBV5-1 to TRBJ2-7; the D is unclear. CDR1 and CDR2 from the germline V gene are SGHRS and YFSETQ. This CDR3 comprises 12 residues. V was trimmed by 5 bases and J by 3 bases, leaving 9 bases between them. The CDR3 nucleotides are TGCGCCAGCAGAGGAGTGGACTACGAGCAGTACTTC. Translating it yields CASRGVDYEQYF. The full variable domain, its missing parts supplied by reference TRBV5-1 and TRBJ2-7, is KAGVTQTPRYLIKTRGQQVTLSCSPISGHRSVSWYQQTPGQGLQFLFEYFSETQRNKGNFPGRFSGRQFSNSRSEMNVSTLELGDSALYLCASRGVDYEQYFGPGTRLTVT.